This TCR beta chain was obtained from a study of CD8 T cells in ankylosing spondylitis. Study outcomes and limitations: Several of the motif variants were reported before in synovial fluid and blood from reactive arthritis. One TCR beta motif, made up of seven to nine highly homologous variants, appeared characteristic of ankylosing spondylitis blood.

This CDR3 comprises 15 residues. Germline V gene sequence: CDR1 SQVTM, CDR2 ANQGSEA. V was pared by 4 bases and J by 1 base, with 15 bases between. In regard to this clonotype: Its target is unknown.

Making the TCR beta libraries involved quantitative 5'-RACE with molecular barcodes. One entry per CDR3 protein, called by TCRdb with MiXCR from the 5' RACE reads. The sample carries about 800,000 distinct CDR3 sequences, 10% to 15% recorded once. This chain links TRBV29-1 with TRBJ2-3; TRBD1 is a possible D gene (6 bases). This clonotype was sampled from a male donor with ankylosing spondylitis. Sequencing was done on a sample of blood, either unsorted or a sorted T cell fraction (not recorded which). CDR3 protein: CSVARTVIGTDTQYF. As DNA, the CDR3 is TGCAGCGTTGCCCGGACAGTGATTGGCACAGATACGCAGTATTTT.